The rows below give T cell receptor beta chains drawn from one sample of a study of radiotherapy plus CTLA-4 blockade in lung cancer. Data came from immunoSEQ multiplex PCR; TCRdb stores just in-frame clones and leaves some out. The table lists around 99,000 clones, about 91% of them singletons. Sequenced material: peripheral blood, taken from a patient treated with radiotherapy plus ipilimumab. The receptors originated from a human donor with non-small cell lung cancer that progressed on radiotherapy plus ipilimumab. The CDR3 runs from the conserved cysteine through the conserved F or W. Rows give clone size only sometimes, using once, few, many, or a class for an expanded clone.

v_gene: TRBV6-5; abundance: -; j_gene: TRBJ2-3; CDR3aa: CASSYDPTDTQYF
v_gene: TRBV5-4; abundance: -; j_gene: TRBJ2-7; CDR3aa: CASSSGTSSSYEQYF
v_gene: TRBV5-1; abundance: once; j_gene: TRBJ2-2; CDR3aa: CASNEVVGTGELFF
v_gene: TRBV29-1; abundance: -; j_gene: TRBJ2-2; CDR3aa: CSVGRRGAGDTGELFF
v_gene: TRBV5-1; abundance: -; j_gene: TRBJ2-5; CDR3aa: CASSPQASGETQYF
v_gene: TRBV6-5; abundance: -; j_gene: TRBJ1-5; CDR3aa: CASSYSREDGQPQHF
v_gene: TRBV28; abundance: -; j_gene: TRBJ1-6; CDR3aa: CASSSGPRGTFSPLHF
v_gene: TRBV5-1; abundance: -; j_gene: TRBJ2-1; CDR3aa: CASSLDGRFEQFF
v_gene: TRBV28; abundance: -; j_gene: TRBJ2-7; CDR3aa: CASSSSYEQYF
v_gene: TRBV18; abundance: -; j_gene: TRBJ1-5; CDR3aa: CASSPPGSFGRTQPQHF
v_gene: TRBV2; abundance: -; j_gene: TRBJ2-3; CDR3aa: CASNVFTGPDTQYF
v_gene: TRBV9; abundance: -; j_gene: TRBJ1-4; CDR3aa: CASSVTDEKLFF
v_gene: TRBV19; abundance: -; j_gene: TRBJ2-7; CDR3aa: CASSIDGLAGDEQYF
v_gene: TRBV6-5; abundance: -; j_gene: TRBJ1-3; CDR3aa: CASGYRGSGNTIYF
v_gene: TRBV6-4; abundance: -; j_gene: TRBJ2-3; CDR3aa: CASSPSGTWTDTQYF
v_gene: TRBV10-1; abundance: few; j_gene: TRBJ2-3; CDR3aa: CASSESQPGNTQYF
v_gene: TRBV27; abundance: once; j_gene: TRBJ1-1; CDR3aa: CASSGGQGRTEAFF
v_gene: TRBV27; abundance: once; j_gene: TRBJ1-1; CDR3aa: CASSLSPANTEAFF
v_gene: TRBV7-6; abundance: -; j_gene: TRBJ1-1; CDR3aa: CASSPLAVRRNTEAFF
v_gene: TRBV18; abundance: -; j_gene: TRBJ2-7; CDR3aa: CASSRQGEPYEQYF
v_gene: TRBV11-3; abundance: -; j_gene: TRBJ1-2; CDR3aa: CASSLGPAYGYTF
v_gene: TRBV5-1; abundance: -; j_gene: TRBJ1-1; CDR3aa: CASSWSAQRNTEAFF
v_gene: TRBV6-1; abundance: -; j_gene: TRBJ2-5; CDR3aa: CASSSGGLGETQYF
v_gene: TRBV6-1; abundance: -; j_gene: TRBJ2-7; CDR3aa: CASSVAGDEQYF
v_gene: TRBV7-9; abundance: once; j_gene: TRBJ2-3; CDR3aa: CASSNGLAVTDTQYF
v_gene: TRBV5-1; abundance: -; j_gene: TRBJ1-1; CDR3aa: CASSLDGGINTEAFF
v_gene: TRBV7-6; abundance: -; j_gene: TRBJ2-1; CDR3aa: CASSLVEGKYNEQFF
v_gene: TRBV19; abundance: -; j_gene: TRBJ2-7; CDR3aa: CASSIQASYEQYF
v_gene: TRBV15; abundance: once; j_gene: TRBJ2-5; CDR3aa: CATSRDGVVGLETQYF
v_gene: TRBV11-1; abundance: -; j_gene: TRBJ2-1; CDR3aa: CASSAVPGQGSNEQFF
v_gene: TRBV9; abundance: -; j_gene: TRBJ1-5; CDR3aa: CASSAGNNQPQHF
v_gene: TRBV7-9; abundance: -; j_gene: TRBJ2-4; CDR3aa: CASSYPGTGKKNIQYF
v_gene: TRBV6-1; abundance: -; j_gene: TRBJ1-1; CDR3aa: CASSEPGNTEAFF
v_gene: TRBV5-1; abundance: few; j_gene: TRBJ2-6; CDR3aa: CASSPGGGANVLTF
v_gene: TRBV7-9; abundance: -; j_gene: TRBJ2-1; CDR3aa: CAGVPGTSGSDNEQFF
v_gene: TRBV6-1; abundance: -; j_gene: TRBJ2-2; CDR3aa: CASYGGGIPGELFF
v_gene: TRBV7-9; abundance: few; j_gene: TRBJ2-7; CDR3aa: CASSLAGIYEQYF
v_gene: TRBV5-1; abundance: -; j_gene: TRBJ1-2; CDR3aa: CASSLAPGTNYGYTF
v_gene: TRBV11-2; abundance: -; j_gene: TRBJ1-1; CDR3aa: CASSLDLITEAFF
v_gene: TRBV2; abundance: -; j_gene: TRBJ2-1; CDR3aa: CASRGRYNEQFF
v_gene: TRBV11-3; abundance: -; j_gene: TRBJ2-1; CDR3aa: CASSRRGANNEQFF
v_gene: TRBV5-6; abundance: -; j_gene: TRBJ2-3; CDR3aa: CASSRRTRTDTQYF
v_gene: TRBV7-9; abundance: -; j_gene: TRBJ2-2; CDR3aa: CAPGDTRELFF
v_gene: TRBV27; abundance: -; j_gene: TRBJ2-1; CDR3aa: CASSLSAAGGYNEQFF
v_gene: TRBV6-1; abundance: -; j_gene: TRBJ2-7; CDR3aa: CASIRGGTNSYEQYF